This TCR beta chain emerged from a study of monozygotic twins with inflammatory bowel disease. Notes on this clonotype: Its antigen remains unknown.

Eight separate reactions for every sample produced the cDNA. Addition of UMIs with a 6-nucleotide sample barcode was achieved by template switching. The cDNA of both the TCRalpha and TCRbeta chains was subjected to two nested PCRs of about 17 and 10 cycles. TCRdb reprocessed the 5' RACE reads, keeping one entry per CDR3 protein, no DNA. The specimen's table records some 440,000 distinct CDR3 sequences. Germline V gene lookup returns CDR1 SGHRS and CDR2 YFSETQ. This CDR3 is 15 amino acids long. General study findings and limits: No difference in repertoire similarity was seen between concordant and discordant twins, possibly because power was limited.

Sequencing input: blood. The J gene is TRBJ2-1, the V gene TRBV5-1; TCRdb proposes TRBD2, but this gene call is untestable without DNA. The TCR originated in a human donor with ulcerative colitis or Crohn's disease, or a healthy co-twin of an affected twin (not recorded which). The CDR3 region is CASSFTSGRYNEQFF.